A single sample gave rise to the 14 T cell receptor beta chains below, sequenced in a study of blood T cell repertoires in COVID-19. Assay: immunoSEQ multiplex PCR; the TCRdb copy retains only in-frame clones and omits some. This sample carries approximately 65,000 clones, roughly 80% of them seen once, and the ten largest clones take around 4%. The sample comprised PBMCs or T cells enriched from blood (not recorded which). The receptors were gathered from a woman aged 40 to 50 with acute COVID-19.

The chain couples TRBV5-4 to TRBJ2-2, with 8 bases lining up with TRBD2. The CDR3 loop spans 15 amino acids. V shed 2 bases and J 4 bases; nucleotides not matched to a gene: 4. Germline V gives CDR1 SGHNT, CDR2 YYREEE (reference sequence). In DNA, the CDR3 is TGTGCCAGCAGCTTCGGGGGGGCTAGCACCGGGGAGCTGTTTTTT. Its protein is CASSFGGASTGELFF.

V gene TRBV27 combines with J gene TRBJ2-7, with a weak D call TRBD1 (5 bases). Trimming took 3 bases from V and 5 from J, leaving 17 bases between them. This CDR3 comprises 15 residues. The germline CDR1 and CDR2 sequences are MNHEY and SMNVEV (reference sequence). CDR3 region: CASSFIGQGHNEQYF. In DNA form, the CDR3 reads TGTGCCAGCAGTTTCATCGGGCAGGGTCACAACGAGCAGTACTTC.

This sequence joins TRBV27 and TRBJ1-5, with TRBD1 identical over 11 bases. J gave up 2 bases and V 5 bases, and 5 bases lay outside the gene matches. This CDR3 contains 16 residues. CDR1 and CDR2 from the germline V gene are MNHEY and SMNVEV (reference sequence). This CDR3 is CASSPRTGGGNQPQHF. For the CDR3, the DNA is TGTGCCAGCAGTCCCAGGACAGGGGGCGGCAATCAGCCCCAGCATTTT.

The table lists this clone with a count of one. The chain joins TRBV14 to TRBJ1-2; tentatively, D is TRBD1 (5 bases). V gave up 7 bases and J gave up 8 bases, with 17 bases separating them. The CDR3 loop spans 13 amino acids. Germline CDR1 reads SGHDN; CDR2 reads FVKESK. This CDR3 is CASTLGEGGGYTF. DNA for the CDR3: TGTGCCAGCACCCTAGGGGAGGGTGGAGGCTACACCTTC.

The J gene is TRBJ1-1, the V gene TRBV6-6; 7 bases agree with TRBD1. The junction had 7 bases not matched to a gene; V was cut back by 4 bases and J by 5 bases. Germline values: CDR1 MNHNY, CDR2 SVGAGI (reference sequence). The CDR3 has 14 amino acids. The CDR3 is CASSFGARGTEAFF. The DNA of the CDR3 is TGTGCCAGCAGTTTTGGGGCCAGGGGGACTGAAGCTTTCTTT.

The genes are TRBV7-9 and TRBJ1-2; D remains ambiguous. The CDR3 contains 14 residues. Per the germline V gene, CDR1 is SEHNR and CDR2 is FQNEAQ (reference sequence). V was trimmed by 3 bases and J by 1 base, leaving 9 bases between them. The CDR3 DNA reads TGTGCCAGCAGCTTCGAAGAGGGTAACTATGGCTACACCTTC. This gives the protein CASSFEEGNYGYTF.

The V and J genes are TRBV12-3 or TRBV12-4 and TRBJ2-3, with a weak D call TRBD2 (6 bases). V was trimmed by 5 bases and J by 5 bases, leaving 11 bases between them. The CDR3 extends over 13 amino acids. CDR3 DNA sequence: TGTGCCAGCAGTCATTTAGCGGAAGATACGCAGTATTTT. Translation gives CASSHLAEDTQYF.

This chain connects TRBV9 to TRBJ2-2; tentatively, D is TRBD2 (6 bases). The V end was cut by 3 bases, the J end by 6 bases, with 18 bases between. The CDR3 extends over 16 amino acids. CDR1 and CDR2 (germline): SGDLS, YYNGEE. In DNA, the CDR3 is TGTGCCAGCAGCGGTAGCGGCCTGGGGTTGTCCGGGGAGCTGTTTTTT. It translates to CASSGSGLGLSGELFF.

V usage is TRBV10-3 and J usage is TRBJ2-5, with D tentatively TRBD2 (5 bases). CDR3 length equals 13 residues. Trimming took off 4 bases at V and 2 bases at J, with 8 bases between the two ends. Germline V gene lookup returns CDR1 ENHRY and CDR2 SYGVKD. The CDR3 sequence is CAISVRAQETQYF. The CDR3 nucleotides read TGTGCCATCAGTGTGCGGGCACAAGAGACCCAGTACTTC.

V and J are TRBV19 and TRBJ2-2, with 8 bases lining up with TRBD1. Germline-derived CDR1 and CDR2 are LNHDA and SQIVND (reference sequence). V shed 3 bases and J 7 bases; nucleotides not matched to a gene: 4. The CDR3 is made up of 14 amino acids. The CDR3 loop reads CASSMTGAGGELFF. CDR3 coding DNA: TGTGCCAGTAGTATGACAGGGGCTGGCGGGGAGCTGTTTTTT.

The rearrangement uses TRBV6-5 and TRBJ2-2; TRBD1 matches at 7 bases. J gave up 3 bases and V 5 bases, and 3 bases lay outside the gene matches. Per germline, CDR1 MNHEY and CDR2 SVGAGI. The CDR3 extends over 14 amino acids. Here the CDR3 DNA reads TGTGCCAGCAGTCCCGACAGGGACACCGGGGAGCTGTTTTTT. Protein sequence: CASSPDRDTGELFF.

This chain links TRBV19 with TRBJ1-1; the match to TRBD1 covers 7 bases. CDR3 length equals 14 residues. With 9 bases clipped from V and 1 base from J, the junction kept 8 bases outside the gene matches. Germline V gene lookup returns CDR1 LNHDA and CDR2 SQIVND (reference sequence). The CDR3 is CASIRQGKNTEAFF. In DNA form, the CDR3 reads TGTGCCAGCATTCGACAGGGAAAGAACACTGAAGCTTTCTTT.

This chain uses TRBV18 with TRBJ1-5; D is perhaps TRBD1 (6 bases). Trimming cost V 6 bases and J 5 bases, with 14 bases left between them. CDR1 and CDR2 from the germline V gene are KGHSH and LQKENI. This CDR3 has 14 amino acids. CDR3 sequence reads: CASSPRDIDQPQHF. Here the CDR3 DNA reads TGTGCCAGCTCCCCGAGGGACATAGATCAGCCCCAGCATTTT.

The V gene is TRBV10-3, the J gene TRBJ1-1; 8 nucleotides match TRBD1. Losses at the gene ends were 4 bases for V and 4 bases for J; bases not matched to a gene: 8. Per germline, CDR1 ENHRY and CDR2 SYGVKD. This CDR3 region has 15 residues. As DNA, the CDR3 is TGTGCCATCAGTGGGTTGGACAGGGCTGGCACTGAAGCTTTCTTT. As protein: CAISGLDRAGTEAFF.